The rows below give T cell receptor beta chains drawn from one sample of a study of identical twins. TCRdb recomputed calls from the 5' RACE reads with MiXCR, one row per CDR3 protein. This sample yields about 190,000 distinct CDR3 sequences, of which 15% to 20% are seen a single time; around two fifths belongs to the top ten. The sample was also linked to a second study, of T cells expressing NK-cell markers.

The specimen sequenced was CD8+ T cells sorted from blood. The receptors were gathered from a woman aged 18-30 years in good health. The CDR3 runs from the conserved cysteine through the conserved F or W. D genes are given only for firm matches. Size tells how often a clone was seen (once, few, many) or the class of an expanded clone, and some rows leave it out.

D,length,size,J,V,CDR3,DNA
NA,15,NA,TRBJ2-3,TRBV9,CASSVEVFSTDTQYF,TGTGCCAGCAGCGTAGAGGTTTTTAGCACAGATACGCAGTATTTT
TRBD1,18,NA,TRBJ2-2,TRBV6-2/TRBV6-3,CASSRALDRGRNTGELFF,TGTGCCAGCAGCCGCGCCCTAGACAGGGGGCGCAACACCGGGGAGCTGTTTTTT
TRBD1,14,NA,TRBJ1-1,TRBV27,CASSLAGTDTEAFF,TGTGCCAGCAGTTTGGCTGGGACAGACACTGAAGCTTTCTTT
TRBD2,18,NA,TRBJ2-7,TRBV27,CASRGLYLAGAHRYEQYF,TGTGCCAGCAGAGGCCTTTACCTAGCGGGGGCTCATCGTTACGAGCAGTACTTC
NA,15,NA,TRBJ2-7,TRBV27,CASSGGRRGTYEQYF,TGTGCCAGCAGTGGGGGACGTCGAGGAACCTACGAGCAGTACTTC
NA,11,few,TRBJ2-7,TRBV7-6,CASSRGDEQYF,TGTGCCAGCAGCCGGGGAGACGAGCAGTACTTC
TRBD2,15,few,TRBJ2-7,TRBV9,CASSVTSGDTYEQYF,TGTGCCAGCAGCGTAACTAGCGGGGATACCTACGAGCAGTACTTC
TRBD2,16,NA,TRBJ2-1,TRBV10-3,CAISGTSVSSYNEQFF,TGTGCCATCAGTGGTACTAGCGTCAGCTCCTACAATGAGCAGTTCTTC
TRBD1,16,NA,TRBJ1-1,TRBV2,CASSEHRTGLFAEAFF,TGTGCCAGCAGTGAACACCGGACAGGGTTATTCGCTGAAGCTTTCTTT
NA,14,NA,TRBJ1-3,TRBV20-1,CSARDWGAGNTIYF,TGCAGTGCTAGAGATTGGGGGGCTGGAAACACCATATATTTT
NA,15,NA,TRBJ1-4,TRBV7-9,CASSPSRVPNEKLFF,TGTGCCAGCAGCCCCAGCAGGGTACCTAATGAAAAACTGTTTTTT
NA,13,NA,TRBJ1-1,TRBV27,CASSLIGNTEAFF,TGTGCCAGCAGTTTAATAGGGAACACTGAAGCTTTCTTT
NA,14,few,TRBJ1-1,TRBV6-2/TRBV6-3,CASRPLDRNTEAFF,TGTGCCAGCAGGCCGCTCGACCGGAACACTGAAGCTTTCTTT
NA,13,few,TRBJ1-2,TRBV12-5,CASGFGVNYGYTF,TGTGCTAGTGGTTTCGGGGTTAACTATGGCTACACCTTC
NA,14,few,TRBJ2-2,TRBV7-9,CASSPGTSTGELFF,TGTGCCAGCAGCCCGGGGACATCCACCGGGGAGCTGTTTTTT
NA,13,few,TRBJ1-4,TRBV12-3/TRBV12-4,CASSPSGDEKLFF,TGTGCCAGCAGTCCCTCAGGGGACGAAAAACTGTTTTTT
NA,12,many,TRBJ2-5,TRBV12-3/TRBV12-4,CASTSVETTQYF,TGTGCCAGCACCAGTGTCGAGACTACCCAGTACTTC
NA,13,few,TRBJ2-7,TRBV7-8,CASRPRDSYEQYF,TGTGCCAGCAGGCCCCGTGACAGTTACGAACAGTACTTC
NA,18,few,TRBJ1-2,TRBV10-2,CARQEVRHLTWLGYGYTF,TGCGCCCGACAGGAGGTTAGGCACTTAACCTGGTTGGGCTATGGCTACACCTTC
NA,12,NA,TRBJ2-2,TRBV12-3/TRBV12-4,CASRKDTGELFF,TGTGCCAGCAGGAAAGATACCGGGGAGCTGTTTTTT
NA,13,few,TRBJ2-5,TRBV7-9,CASSLPLIAAQDF,TGTGCCAGCAGCTTACCCCTAATAGCGGCCCAAGACTTC
TRBD2,15,NA,TRBJ2-1,TRBV6-5,CASSWGTSGNNEQFF,TGTGCCAGCAGTTGGGGGACTAGCGGGAACAATGAGCAGTTCTTC
NA,19,NA,TRBJ2-2,TRBV4-3,CASSQSPGGPEQNTGELFF,TGCGCCAGCAGCCAATCACCTGGCGGGCCAGAACAAAACACCGGGGAGCTGTTTTTT
TRBD1,16,many,TRBJ2-6,TRBV20-1,CSATDRGYSGANVLTF,TGCAGTGCTACGGACAGGGGCTACTCTGGGGCCAACGTCCTGACTTTC
NA,15,NA,TRBJ2-3,TRBV27,CASSPRTARRDTQYF,TGTGCCAGCAGTCCACGCACGGCGAGGAGAGATACGCAGTATTTT
NA,15,NA,TRBJ1-5,TRBV12-3/TRBV12-4,CASSFGGFSNQPQHF,TGTGCCAGCAGTTTCGGCGGATTCTCGAATCAGCCCCAGCATTTT
NA,15,few,TRBJ1-1,TRBV14,CASSHYTGGNAEAFF,TGTGCCAGCAGCCACTATACAGGTGGGAACGCTGAAGCTTTCTTT
TRBD2,16,few,TRBJ2-7,TRBV7-9,CASSLVGYAGAYEQYF,TGTGCCAGCAGCTTAGTCGGGTACGCGGGAGCCTACGAGCAGTACTTC
NA,15,once,TRBJ2-1,TRBV6-5,CASSYPGLPYNEQFF,TGTGCCAGCAGTTACCCCGGGCTACCCTACAATGAGCAGTTCTTC
NA,10,NA,TRBJ2-5,TRBV2,CASSVETQYF,TGTGCCAGCAGTGTAGAGACCCAGTACTTC
TRBD2,15,NA,TRBJ2-3,TRBV20-1,CSARSLAVSTDTQYF,TGCAGTGCTAGGTCCCTAGCGGTCTCCACAGATACGCAGTATTTT
TRBD1,12,few,TRBJ2-1,TRBV12-3/TRBV12-4,CASVGQGNEQFF,TGTGCCAGCGTCGGACAGGGGAATGAGCAGTTCTTC
NA,13,many,TRBJ2-1,TRBV7-7,CASSLGAANEQFF,TGTGCCAGCAGCTTAGGGGCTGCCAATGAGCAGTTCTTC
TRBD2,15,few,TRBJ2-5,TRBV11-2,CASSSHLAGGETQYF,TGTGCCAGCAGCTCCCATCTAGCGGGAGGAGAGACCCAGTACTTC
TRBD1,17,NA,TRBJ1-2,TRBV9,CASSNRDSTAHNYGYTF,TGTGCCAGCAGCAATCGGGACAGCACTGCCCATAACTATGGCTACACCTTC
NA,13,few,TRBJ1-2,TRBV10-3,CAISESSGAGYTF,TGTGCCATCAGTGAGTCGTCAGGGGCTGGCTACACCTTC
TRBD1,15,NA,TRBJ2-2,TRBV12-3/TRBV12-4,CASSTSGTGVGELFF,TGTGCCAGCAGTACCTCCGGGACAGGGGTGGGGGAGCTGTTTTTT
NA,10,many,TRBJ1-1,TRBV11-2,CASSLGRTFF,TGTGCCAGCAGCTTAGGACGGACTTTCTTT
NA,13,few,TRBJ1-6,TRBV10-3,CAIRRRVHSPLHF,TGTGCCATCAGGCGACGGGTACATTCACCCCTCCACTTT
TRBD2,15,NA,TRBJ2-1,TRBV12-3/TRBV12-4,CASSKRGLAISEQFF,TGTGCCAGCAGTAAAAGGGGACTAGCGATCAGTGAGCAGTTCTTC
NA,11,few,TRBJ2-1,TRBV12-3/TRBV12-4,CASSFTGEQFF,TGTGCCAGCAGTTTCACCGGAGAGCAGTTCTTC
NA,11,NA,TRBJ2-7,TRBV21-1,CASSKRDGQYF,TGTGCCAGCAGCAAAAGGGACGGGCAGTACTTC
NA,12,few,TRBJ2-1,TRBV7-6,CASSLNNNEQFF,TGTGCCAGCAGCTTAAACAACAATGAGCAGTTCTTC
TRBD2,12,NA,TRBJ2-3,TRBV6-2/TRBV6-3,CASSPGLGAQYF,TGTGCCAGCAGCCCCGGACTAGGGGCGCAGTATTTT
NA,14,few,TRBJ2-7,TRBV7-9,CASSLGRKADEQYF,TGTGCCAGCAGCTTAGGCAGAAAGGCGGACGAGCAGTACTTC
NA,12,many,TRBJ1-1,TRBV12-3/TRBV12-4,CASSLIGPEAFF,TGTGCCAGCAGTTTAATCGGGCCTGAAGCTTTCTTT
NA,13,NA,TRBJ2-5,TRBV7-9,CASSSFPEETQYF,TGTGCCAGCAGCTCTTTCCCCGAAGAGACCCAGTACTTC
NA,14,NA,TRBJ1-2,TRBV28,CASSFPGLPYGYTF,TGTGCCAGCAGTTTTCCGGGCCTTCCATATGGCTACACCTTC
TRBD1,14,NA,TRBJ2-7,TRBV29-1,CSVEGPGGPYEQYF,TGCAGCGTTGAAGGGCCAGGGGGTCCCTACGAGCAGTACTTC
NA,15,few,TRBJ2-7,TRBV28,CASRPQGLRGDEQYF,TGTGCCAGCAGGCCACAGGGACTTAGAGGGGACGAGCAGTACTTC
NA,13,few,TRBJ1-1,TRBV7-9,CASSHPLNTEAFF,TGTGCCAGCAGCCACCCCCTGAACACTGAAGCTTTCTTT